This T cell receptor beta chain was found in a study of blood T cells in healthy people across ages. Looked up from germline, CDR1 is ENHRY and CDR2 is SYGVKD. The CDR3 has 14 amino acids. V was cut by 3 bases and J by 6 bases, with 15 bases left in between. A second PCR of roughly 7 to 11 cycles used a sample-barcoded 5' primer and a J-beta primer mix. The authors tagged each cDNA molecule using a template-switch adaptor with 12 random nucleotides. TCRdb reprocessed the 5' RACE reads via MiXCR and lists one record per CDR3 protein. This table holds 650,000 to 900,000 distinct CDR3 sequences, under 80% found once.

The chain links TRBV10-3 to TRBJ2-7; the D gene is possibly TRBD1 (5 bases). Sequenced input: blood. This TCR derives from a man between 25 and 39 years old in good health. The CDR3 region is CAISDPRWGSEQYF. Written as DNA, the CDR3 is TGTGCCATCAGTGATCCGAGATGGGGCAGCGAGCAGTACTTC.